This TCR beta chain was sequenced for a study of PD-L1 blockade in urothelial cancer. At the level of the study: Patients took up atezolizumab around 2014 at 1,200 mg intravenously every 3 weeks. Prior chemotherapy regimens per patient numbered 0 to 3.

Data came from immunoSEQ multiplex PCR; TCRdb stores just in-frame clones and leaves some out. There are about 100,000 clones in the sample; 91% occur only once, and 0.75% to 0.95% lies in the top ten. The J segment lost 5 bases and the V segment lost 4 bases, leaving 16 bases of the junction unmatched. This CDR3 has 17 amino acids. CDR1 and CDR2 from the germline V gene are SGHDT and YYEEEE. The TCR originated in a woman of 80 years or more with urothelial cancer. The sample consisted of PBMCs, taken around atezolizumab (anti-PD-L1) treatment. V usage is TRBV5-6 and J usage is TRBJ2-3, with 7 bases aligning to TRBD2. CDR3 in amino acids: CASSPAGRERVGDTQYF. CDR3 nucleotide sequence: TGTGCCAGCAGCCCCGCTGGGCGGGAGAGGGTTGGAGATACGCAGTATTTT. Full variable domain (rest looked up from reference TRBV5-6 and TRBJ2-3): DAGVTQSPTHLIKTRGQQVTLRCSPKSGHDTVSWYQQALGQGPQFIFQYYEEEERQRGNFPDRFSGHQFPNYSSELNVNALLLGDSALYLCASSPAGRERVGDTQYFGPGTRLTVL.